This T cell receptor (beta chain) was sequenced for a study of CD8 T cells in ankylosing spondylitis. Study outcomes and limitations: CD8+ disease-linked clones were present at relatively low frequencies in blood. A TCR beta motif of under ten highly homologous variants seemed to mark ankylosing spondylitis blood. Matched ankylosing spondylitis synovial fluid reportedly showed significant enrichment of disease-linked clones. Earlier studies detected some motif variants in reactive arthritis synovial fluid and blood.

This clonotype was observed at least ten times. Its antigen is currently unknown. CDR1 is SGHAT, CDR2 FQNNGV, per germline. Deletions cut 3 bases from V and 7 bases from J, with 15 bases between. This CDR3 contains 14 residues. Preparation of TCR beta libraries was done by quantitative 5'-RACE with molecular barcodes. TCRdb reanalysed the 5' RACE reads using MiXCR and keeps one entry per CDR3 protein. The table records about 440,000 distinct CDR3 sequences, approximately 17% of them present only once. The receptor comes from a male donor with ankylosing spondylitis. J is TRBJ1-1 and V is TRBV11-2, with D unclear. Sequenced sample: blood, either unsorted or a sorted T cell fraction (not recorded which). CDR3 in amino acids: CASSFEEGLYEAFF. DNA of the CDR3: TGTGCCAGCAGCTTTGAGGAGGGTCTGTATGAAGCTTTCTTT.